This T cell receptor beta chain was observed in a study of cytomegalovirus exposure and HLA in healthy donors. Broader study findings: In most subjects, TCR beta sequences reportedly gave accurate predictions of HLA-A and HLA-B alleles. In an earlier analysis, productive rearrangement rates for most beta V segments clustered near 87% or 30%.

The PCR was carried out with 60 Vbeta primers and 13 Jbeta primers. Sequenced by immunoSEQ multiplex PCR; TCRdb stores in-frame clones only, minus some. This table holds under 200,000 clones, approximately 80% found once. On this clone: The antigen remains undetermined.

This CDR3 spans 13 amino acids. Germline lookup yields CDR1 SGHNT and CDR2 YYREEE (reference sequence). The V end lost 4 bases, the J end lost 1 base, and 6 bases lay between the germline ends. The genes are TRBV5-4 and TRBJ1-3; TRBD1 is a possible D gene (5 bases). The clonotype comes from a man between 18 and 29 years old in good health and CMV-seronegative. Sequenced input: PBMCs. The CDR3 loop reads CASSRGSGNTIYF. The CDR3 coding sequence is TGTGCCAGCAGCCGGGGGTCTGGAAACACCATATATTTT.